A single T cell receptor beta chain is shown here with its context. The data stem from a study of T cells after yellow fever vaccination. TCRdb itself ran the 5' RACE reads through MiXCR, one entry per CDR3 protein. The repertoire consists of about 85,000 distinct CDR3 sequences, with about 14% occurring once and the leading ten covering roughly 24%. Study conclusions and caveats: Post-booster repertoires contained most primary-vaccination clones again (approximately 95% CD4, around 88% CD8).

Sequencing was performed on CD8+ T cells not binding an NS4B(214-222) dextramer, sorted from PBMCs, taken roughly 23 days after the first yellow fever vaccination. This TCR was recovered from a man aged 18 to 35 who received the YFV17D yellow fever vaccine.

The CDR3 sequence is CASLPTGGQHYEQYF. For the CDR3, the DNA is TGTGCCAGTCTACCCACGGGGGGTCAGCACTACGAGCAGTACTTC. This chain uses TRBV7-9 with TRBJ2-7, with 7 bases that match TRBD2. This CDR3 is 15 amino acids long. Looked up from germline, CDR1 is SEHNR and CDR2 is FQNEAQ (reference sequence). Losses at the gene ends were 9 bases for V and 3 bases for J; bases not matched to a gene: 14.